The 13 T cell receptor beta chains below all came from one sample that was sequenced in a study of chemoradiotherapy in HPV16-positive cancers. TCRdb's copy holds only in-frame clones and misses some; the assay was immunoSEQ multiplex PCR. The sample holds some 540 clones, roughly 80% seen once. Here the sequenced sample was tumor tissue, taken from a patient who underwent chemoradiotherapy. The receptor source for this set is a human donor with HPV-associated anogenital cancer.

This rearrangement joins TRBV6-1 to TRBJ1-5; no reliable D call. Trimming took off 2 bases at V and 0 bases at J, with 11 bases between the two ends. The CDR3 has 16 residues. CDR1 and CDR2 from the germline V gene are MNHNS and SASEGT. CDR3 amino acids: CASSEWVENSNQPQHF. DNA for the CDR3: TGTGCCAGCAGTGAATGGGTAGAGAATAGCAATCAGCCCCAGCATTTT.

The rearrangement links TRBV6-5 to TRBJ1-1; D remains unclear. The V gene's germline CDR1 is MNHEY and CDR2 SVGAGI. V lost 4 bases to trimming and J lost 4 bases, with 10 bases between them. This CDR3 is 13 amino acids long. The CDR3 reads CASSLIESTEAFF. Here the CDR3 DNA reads TGTGCCAGCAGTTTAATTGAGAGCACTGAAGCTTTCTTT.

CDR3: CASSTTGNSYNEQFF. The CDR3 DNA is TGTGCCAGCAGTACCACAGGGAACTCCTACAATGAGCAGTTCTTC. The genes are TRBV6-1 and TRBJ2-1, with D perhaps matching TRBD1 (6 bases). Trimming removed 5 bases at V and 0 bases at J, with 11 bases between. Germline V gene sequence: CDR1 MNHNS, CDR2 SASEGT. There are 15 residues in the CDR3.

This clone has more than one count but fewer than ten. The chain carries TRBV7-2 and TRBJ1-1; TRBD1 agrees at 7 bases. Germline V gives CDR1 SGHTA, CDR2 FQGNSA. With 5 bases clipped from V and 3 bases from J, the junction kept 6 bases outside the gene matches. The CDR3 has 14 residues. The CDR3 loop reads CASSTRGWDTEAFF. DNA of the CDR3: TGTGCCAGCAGCACCAGGGGGTGGGACACTGAAGCTTTCTTT.

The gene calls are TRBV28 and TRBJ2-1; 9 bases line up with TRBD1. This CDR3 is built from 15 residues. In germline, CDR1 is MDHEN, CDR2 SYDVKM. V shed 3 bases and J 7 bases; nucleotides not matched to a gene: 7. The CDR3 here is CASSFNRGRLNEQFF. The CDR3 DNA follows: TGTGCCAGCAGTTTCAACAGGGGGCGTCTAAATGAGCAGTTCTTC.

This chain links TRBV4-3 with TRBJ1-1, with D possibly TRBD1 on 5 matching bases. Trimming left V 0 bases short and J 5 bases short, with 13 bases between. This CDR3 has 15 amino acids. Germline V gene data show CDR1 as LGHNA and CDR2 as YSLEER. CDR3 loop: CASSQDSTGFTEAFF. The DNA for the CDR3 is TGCGCCAGCAGCCAAGATAGTACAGGATTTACTGAAGCTTTCTTT.

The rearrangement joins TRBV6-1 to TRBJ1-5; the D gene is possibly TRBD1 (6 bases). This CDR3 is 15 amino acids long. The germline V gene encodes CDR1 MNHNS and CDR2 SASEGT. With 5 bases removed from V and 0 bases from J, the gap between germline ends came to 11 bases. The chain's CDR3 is CASSHRVYSNQPQHF. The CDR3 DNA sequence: TGTGCCAGCAGTCACAGGGTATATAGCAATCAGCCCCAGCATTTT.

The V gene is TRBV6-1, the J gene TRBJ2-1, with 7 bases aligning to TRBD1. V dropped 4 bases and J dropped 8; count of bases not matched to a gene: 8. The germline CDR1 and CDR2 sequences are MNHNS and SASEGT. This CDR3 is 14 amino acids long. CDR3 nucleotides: TGTGCCAGCAGTGTGGGGGACAGTTCCCATGAGCAGTTCTTC. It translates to CASSVGDSSHEQFF.

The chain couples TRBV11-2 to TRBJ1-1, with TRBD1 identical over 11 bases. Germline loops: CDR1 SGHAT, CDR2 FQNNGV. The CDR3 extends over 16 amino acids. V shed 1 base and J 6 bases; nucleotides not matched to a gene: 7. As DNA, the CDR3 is TGTGCCAGCAGCTTAGGGAGGACAGGGGGCATTTCTGAAGCTTTCTTT. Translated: CASSLGRTGGISEAFF.

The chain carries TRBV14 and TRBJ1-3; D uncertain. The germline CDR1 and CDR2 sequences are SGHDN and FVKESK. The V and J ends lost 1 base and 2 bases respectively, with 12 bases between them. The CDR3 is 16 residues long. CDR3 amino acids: CASSQALGGTGNTIYF. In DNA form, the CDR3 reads TGTGCCAGCAGCCAAGCCTTGGGCGGGACTGGAAACACCATATATTTT.

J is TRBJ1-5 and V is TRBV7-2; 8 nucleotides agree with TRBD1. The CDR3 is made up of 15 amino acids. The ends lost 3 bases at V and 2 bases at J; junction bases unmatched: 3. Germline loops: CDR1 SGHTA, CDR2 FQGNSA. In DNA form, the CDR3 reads TGTGCCAGCAGCTTGGGACAGGCAGGCAATCAGCCCCAGCATTTT. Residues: CASSLGQAGNQPQHF.

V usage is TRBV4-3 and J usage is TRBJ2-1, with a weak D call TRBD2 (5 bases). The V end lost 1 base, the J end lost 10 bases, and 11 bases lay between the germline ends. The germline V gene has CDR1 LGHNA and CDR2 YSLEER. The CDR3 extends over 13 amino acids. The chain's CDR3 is CASSQVLEKEQFF. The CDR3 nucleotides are TGCGCCAGCAGCCAAGTACTAGAAAAAGAGCAGTTCTTC.

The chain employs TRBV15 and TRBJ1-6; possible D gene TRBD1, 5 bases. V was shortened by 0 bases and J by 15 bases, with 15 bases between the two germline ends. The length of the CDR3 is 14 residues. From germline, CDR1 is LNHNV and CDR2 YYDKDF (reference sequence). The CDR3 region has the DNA TGTGCCACCAGCAGAGACCTCCAGGGTATTGGCCTCCACTTT. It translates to CATSRDLQGIGLHF.